Shown below are 13 T cell receptor beta chains from a single sample sequenced in a study of coeliac disease. TCRdb's copy holds only in-frame clones and misses some; the assay was immunoSEQ multiplex PCR. The table lists roughly 6,500 clones, roughly 66% of them singletons. Sequencing was carried out using lamina propria lymphocytes from the gut. Receptors originate from a man aged 45 to 65 with active celiac disease.

The chain is built from TRBV6-1 and TRBJ1-5; tentative D call: TRBD1 (5 bases). Germline V lookup: CDR1 MNHNS, CDR2 SASEGT. The V end lost 7 bases, the J end lost 3 bases, and 10 bases lay between the germline ends. The CDR3 is 13 residues long. The CDR3 protein is CASNGHNNQPQHF. For the CDR3, the DNA is TGTGCCAGCAATGGACACAACAATCAGCCCCAGCATTTT.

V is TRBV6-5 and J is TRBJ1-1; possibly TRBD1 for D (5 bases). The germline V and J ends were trimmed by 4 bases and 11 bases, with 17 bases remaining between them. This CDR3 is 13 amino acids long. Per germline, CDR1 MNHEY and CDR2 SVGAGI. Here the CDR3 reads CASSFRQGRQAFF. CDR3 sequence (DNA): TGTGCCAGCAGTTTTCGGCAGGGTAGACAGGCTTTCTTT.

V usage is TRBV27 and J usage is TRBJ1-5; D not resolved. The CDR3 extends over 14 amino acids. V lost 8 bases to trimming and J lost 0 bases, with 11 bases between them. Germline V gives CDR1 MNHEY, CDR2 SMNVEV (reference sequence). DNA for the CDR3: TGTGCCAGCGCTACTTTAAATAGCAATCAGCCCCAGCATTTT. This translates into CASATLNSNQPQHF.

CDR3 nucleotides: TGCGCCAGCAGCGTGGGTACCACAGGGGGCCAGCAGTACTTC. Encoded protein: CASSVGTTGGQQYF. The V and J genes are TRBV5-1 and TRBJ2-7; 9 nucleotides match TRBD1. The V and J ends lost 4 bases and 8 bases, in that order; junction bases with no gene match: 10. Looked up from germline, CDR1 is SGHRS and CDR2 is YFSETQ. CDR3 size: 14 residues.

The rearrangement uses TRBV18 and TRBJ2-7; 10 bases align to TRBD1. The germline V gene has CDR1 KGHSH and CDR2 LQKENI. The CDR3 is 18 residues long. Trimming cost V 8 bases and J 2 bases; bases outside gene matches: 18. This chain's CDR3 is CASPTMPPAGTGAYEQYF. The CDR3 DNA reads TGTGCCAGCCCCACTATGCCCCCCGCGGGGACAGGGGCCTACGAGCAGTACTTC.

This rearrangement joins TRBV5-1 to TRBJ1-4; 10 bases map to TRBD1. CDR1 and CDR2 from the germline V gene are SGHRS and YFSETQ. The CDR3 is made up of 14 amino acids. V lost 4 bases and J lost 5; bases outside the gene matches: 2. As DNA, the CDR3 is TGCGCCAGCAGCACGGGACAGGGGAATGAAAAACTGTTTTTT. This encodes CASSTGQGNEKLFF. Full variable domain (missing parts from reference TRBV5-1 and TRBJ1-4): KAGVTQTPRYLIKTRGQQVTLSCSPISGHRSVSWYQQTPGQGLQFLFEYFSETQRNKGNFPGRFSGRQFSNSRSEMNVSTLELGDSALYLCASSTGQGNEKLFFGSGTQLSVL.

The CDR3, as DNA: TGTGCCAGCAGTTTAGGGGGAGGCGGGAATGAGCAGTTCTTC. Protein sequence: CASSLGGGGNEQFF. V and J are TRBV27 and TRBJ2-1; TRBD2 might be the D (6 bases). The CDR3 covers 14 residues. CDR1 MNHEY and CDR2 SMNVEV come from the germline V gene (reference sequence). Between the trimmed V and J ends, which lost 2 bases and 7 bases, there was a span of 12 bases.

The V gene is TRBV11-3, the J gene TRBJ2-3; D gene unclear. CDR1 and CDR2 from the germline V gene are SGHNT and YENEEA. CDR3 length equals 13 residues. V lost 3 bases and J lost 2, with 6 bases in between. CDR3 in amino acids: CASSFSFTDTQYF. The CDR3 DNA follows: TGTGCCAGCAGCTTTAGTTTCACAGATACGCAGTATTTT.

The V gene is TRBV28, the J gene TRBJ1-4, with 11 bases identical to TRBD1. The CDR3 spans 18 residues. CDR1 is MDHEN, CDR2 SYDVKM, per germline. V lost 5 bases and J lost 4; bases outside the gene matches: 12. CDR3 protein: CASSDSGGQGAVNEKLFF. The CDR3 bases are TGTGCCAGCAGTGATTCCGGTGGACAGGGGGCGGTTAATGAAAAACTGTTTTTT. The entire variable domain, with the rest obtained from reference TRBV28 and TRBJ1-4, is as follows: DVKVTQSSRYLVKRTGEKVFLECVQDMDHENMFWYRQDPGLGLRLIYFSYDVKMKEKGDIPEGYSVSREKKERFSLILESASTNQTSMYLCASSDSGGQGAVNEKLFFGSGTQLSVL.

This chain connects TRBV7-2 to TRBJ2-1, with 7 nucleotides matching TRBD2. V was pared by 6 bases and J by 7 bases, with 3 bases of the junction left unmatched. The CDR3 runs 12 residues. Per the germline V gene, CDR1 is SGHTA and CDR2 is FQGNSA. The CDR3 protein is CASSWGGNEQFF. For the CDR3, the DNA is TGTGCCAGCAGTTGGGGGGGGAATGAGCAGTTCTTC.

The genes are TRBV4-2 and TRBJ2-2, with D perhaps matching TRBD2 (7 bases). V was clipped by 3 bases and J by 6 bases, with 11 bases between them. This CDR3 comprises 14 residues. CDR1 is LGHNA, CDR2 YNFKEQ, per germline. The CDR3 DNA reads TGTGCCAGCAGCCACCCGGGGGGCCCCGGGGAGCTGTTTTTT. This sequence encodes CASSHPGGPGELFF.

The chain uses TRBV9 and TRBJ2-3; 7 bases agree with TRBD2. CDR1 is SGDLS, CDR2 YYNGEE, per germline. V trimming: 2 bases; J trimming: 0 bases; junction bases outside the gene matches: 9. The CDR3 has 17 amino acids. The CDR3 here is CASSVSLLARSTDTQYF. The DNA for the CDR3 is TGTGCCAGCAGCGTGTCACTACTAGCGCGTAGCACAGATACGCAGTATTTT.

This clone was seen just once. V usage is TRBV5-1 and J usage is TRBJ2-1; D is undetermined. Germline CDR1 SGHRS, CDR2 YFSETQ. The CDR3 contains 15 residues. Trimming took off 0 bases at V and 4 bases at J, with 11 bases between the two ends. The CDR3 DNA reads TGCGCCAGCAGCTTGGCCGCGACTGAATACAATGAGCAGTTCTTC. Its translation: CASSLAATEYNEQFF.